Listed below are T cell receptor beta chains from one sample, sequenced in a study of T-cell reconstitution after alpha-beta-depleted transplantation in children. TCRdb used MiXCR to reprocess the PCR reads, holding one entry per CDR3 protein. The sample carries 45,000 to 55,000 distinct CDR3 sequences, around 9% recorded once. The sample consisted of PBMCs, mostly from graft donor cells, taken 60 days after TCRalphabeta/CD19-depleted stem cell transplant. These receptors were obtained from a male patient under 10 years old who had a stem cell transplant for chronic granulomatous disease, so the T cells may come from the graft donor. Each CDR3 is given with its conserved first and last residue. A D gene is named only where the DNA matches it firmly. Rows may omit the clone size; those that give it use once, few, many or a size class.

d_call,j_call,v_call,clone_size,cdr3_aa,cdr3_nt
TRBD2,TRBJ2-3,TRBV5-1,many,CASSLGLAGGWSGTDTQYF,TGCGCCAGCAGCCTAGGACTAGCGGGAGGGTGGTCAGGCACAGATACGCAGTATTTT
.,TRBJ2-3,TRBV12-3/TRBV12-4,many,CASSLRGDTQYF,TGTGCCAGCAGTTTACGGGGTGATACGCAGTATTTT
.,TRBJ2-6,TRBV11-1,few,CASPMRAVETWRANVLTF,TGTGCCAGTCCGATGAGAGCAGTCGAAACCTGGCGGGCCAACGTCCTGACTTTC
TRBD1,TRBJ2-7,TRBV20-1,many,CSARSGQRPYEQYF,TGCAGTGCTAGATCGGGACAGAGGCCCTACGAGCAGTACTTC
.,TRBJ1-1,TRBV6-5,once,CASSYSRQGSTEAFF,TGTGCCAGCAGTTACTCACGTCAGGGGTCCACTGAAGCTTTCTTT
.,TRBJ1-1,TRBV18,many,CASSWGDTEAFF,TGTGCCAGCTCTTGGGGGGACACTGAAGCTTTCTTT
TRBD2,TRBJ2-7,TRBV20-1,many,CSASGLLAGDPREQYF,TGCAGTGCTAGTGGACTACTAGCGGGAGACCCTAGAGAGCAGTACTTC
TRBD2,TRBJ2-1,TRBV4-2,medium-sized,CASSQGGGPSSYNEQFF,TGTGCCAGCAGCCAAGGCGGGGGGCCGAGCTCCTACAATGAGCAGTTCTTC
.,TRBJ2-1,TRBV2,.,CARGLSNNEQFF,TGTGCCAGGGGACTGAGCAACAATGAGCAGTTCTTC
TRBD1,TRBJ2-1,TRBV20-1,.,CSASPGGYNEQFF,TGCAGTGCTAGTCCAGGGGGCTACAATGAGCAGTTCTTC
.,TRBJ1-6,TRBV20-1,many,CSAREPAGASPLHF,TGCAGTGCTAGAGAACCAGCGGGGGCTTCACCCCTCCACTTT
.,TRBJ2-3,TRBV20-1,many,CSARRWLAPDTQYF,TGCAGTGCTAGACGGTGGCTAGCGCCAGATACGCAGTATTTT
TRBD1,TRBJ2-1,TRBV24-1,many,CATSDSGTVRNEQFF,TGTGCCACCAGTGATTCCGGGACAGTTCGAAATGAGCAGTTCTTC
.,TRBJ2-3,TRBV6-5,many,CASSYSGTASDTQYF,TGTGCCAGCAGTTACTCGGGAACAGCCTCGGATACGCAGTATTTT
TRBD2,TRBJ2-3,TRBV27,many,CASSYSGRQPQYF,TGTGCCAGCAGTTACAGCGGGAGGCAGCCGCAGTATTTT
TRBD2,TRBJ2-7,TRBV30,many,CAWRLAGGRYEQYF,TGTGCCTGGAGATTGGCGGGAGGGCGATACGAGCAGTACTTC
.,TRBJ2-7,TRBV5-1,many,CASSLAVGEPGNEQYF,TGCGCCAGCAGCTTGGCGGTGGGAGAACCAGGGAACGAGCAGTACTTC
TRBD2,TRBJ2-7,TRBV27,many,CASSTSGSYEQYF,TGTGCCAGCAGCACTAGCGGTTCCTACGAGCAGTACTTC
TRBD1,TRBJ1-2,TRBV4-3,.,CASSQGGQGRTRYTF,TGCGCCAGCAGCCAAGGTGGACAGGGAAGAACGAGGTACACCTTC
TRBD2,TRBJ2-3,TRBV2,many,CASRTASGADTQYF,TGTGCCAGCAGGACGGCCAGCGGGGCAGATACGCAGTATTTT
TRBD1,TRBJ2-4,TRBV12-3/TRBV12-4,few,CASSSRQGDDKNIQYF,TGTGCCAGCAGTTCTAGACAGGGGGATGACAAAAACATTCAGTACTTC
TRBD1,TRBJ2-2,TRBV5-5,many,CASSWGTGYPGELFF,TGTGCCAGCAGCTGGGGGACAGGGTACCCCGGGGAGCTGTTTTTT
.,TRBJ2-2,TRBV4-3,many,CASSQGGGTGELFF,TGCGCCAGCAGCCAAGGGGGCGGCACCGGGGAGCTGTTTTTT
TRBD1,TRBJ2-5,TRBV27,.,CASSVTSLTGPQETQYF,TGTGCCAGCAGTGTCACCTCCTTGACAGGGCCACAAGAGACCCAGTACTTC